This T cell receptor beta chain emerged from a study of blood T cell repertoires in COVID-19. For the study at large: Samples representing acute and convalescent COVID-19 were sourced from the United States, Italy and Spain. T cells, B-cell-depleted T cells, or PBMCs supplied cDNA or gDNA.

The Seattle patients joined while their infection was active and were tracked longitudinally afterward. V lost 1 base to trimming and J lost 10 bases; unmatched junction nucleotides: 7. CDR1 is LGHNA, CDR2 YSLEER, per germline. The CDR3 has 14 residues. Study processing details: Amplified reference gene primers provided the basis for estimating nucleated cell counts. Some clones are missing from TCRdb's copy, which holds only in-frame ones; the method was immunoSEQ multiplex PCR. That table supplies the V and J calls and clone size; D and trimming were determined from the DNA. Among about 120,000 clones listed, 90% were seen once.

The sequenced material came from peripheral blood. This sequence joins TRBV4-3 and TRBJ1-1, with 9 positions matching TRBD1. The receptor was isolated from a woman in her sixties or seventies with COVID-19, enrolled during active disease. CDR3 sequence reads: CASSQGNRGLGAFF. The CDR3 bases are TGCGCCAGCAGCCAAGGAAACAGGGGGCTTGGAGCTTTCTTT.